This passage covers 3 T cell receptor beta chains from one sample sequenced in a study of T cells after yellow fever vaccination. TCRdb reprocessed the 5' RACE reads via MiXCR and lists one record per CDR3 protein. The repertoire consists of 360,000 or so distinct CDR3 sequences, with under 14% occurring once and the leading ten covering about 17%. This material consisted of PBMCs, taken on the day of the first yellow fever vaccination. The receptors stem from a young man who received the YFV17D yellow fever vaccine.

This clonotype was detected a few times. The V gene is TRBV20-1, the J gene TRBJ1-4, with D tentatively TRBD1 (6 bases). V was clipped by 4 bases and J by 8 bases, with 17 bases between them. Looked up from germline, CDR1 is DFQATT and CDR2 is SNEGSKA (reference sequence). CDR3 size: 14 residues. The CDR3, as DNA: TGCAGTGCTACCCCCGGGGGGCTATGGGAAAAACTGTTTTTT. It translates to CSATPGGLWEKLFF.

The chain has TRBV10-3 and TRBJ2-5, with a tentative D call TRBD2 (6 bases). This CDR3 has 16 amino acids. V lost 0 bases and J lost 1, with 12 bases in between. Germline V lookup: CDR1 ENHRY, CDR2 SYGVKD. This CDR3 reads CAISESILGGQETQYF. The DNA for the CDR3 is TGTGCCATCAGTGAGTCGATTCTCGGGGGCCAAGAGACCCAGTACTTC.

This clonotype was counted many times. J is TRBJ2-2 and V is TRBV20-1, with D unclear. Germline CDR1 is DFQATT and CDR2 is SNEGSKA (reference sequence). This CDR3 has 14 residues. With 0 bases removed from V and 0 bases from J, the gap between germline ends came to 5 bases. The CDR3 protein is CSARDSSNTGELFF. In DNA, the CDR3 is TGCAGTGCTAGAGACTCATCGAACACCGGGGAGCTGTTTTTT.